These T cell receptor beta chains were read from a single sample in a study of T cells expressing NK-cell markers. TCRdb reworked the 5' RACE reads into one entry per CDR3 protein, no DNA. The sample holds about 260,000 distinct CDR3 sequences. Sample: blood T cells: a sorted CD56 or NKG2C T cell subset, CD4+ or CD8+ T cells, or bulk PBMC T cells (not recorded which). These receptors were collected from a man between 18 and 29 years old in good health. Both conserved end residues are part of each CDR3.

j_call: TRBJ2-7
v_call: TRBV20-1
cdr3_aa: CSATPSFSGWEDEQYF

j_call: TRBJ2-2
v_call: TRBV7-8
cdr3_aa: CASSPNWGTNTGELFF

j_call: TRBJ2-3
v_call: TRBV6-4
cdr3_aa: CASSERLAGKDTQYF

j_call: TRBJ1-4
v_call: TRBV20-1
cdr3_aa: CSAGLPGQGPEKLFF

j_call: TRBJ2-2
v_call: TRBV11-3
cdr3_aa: CASSSGQGARELFF

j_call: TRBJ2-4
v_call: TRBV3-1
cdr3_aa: CASSRRTSGGNIQYF

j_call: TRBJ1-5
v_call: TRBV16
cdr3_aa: CASSKHDRGYQPQHF

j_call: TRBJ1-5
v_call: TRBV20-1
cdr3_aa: CSARPTDQPQHF

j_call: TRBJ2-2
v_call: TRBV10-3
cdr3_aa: CAIRPQGAGGELFF

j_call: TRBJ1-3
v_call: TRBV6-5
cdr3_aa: CASSYSRQGGNTIYF

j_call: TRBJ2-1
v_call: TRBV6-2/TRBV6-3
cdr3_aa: CASSWSVAGVTNEQFF

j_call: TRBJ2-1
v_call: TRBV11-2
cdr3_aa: CASSFPPSGGPRQFF

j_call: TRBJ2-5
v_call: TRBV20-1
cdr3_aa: CSARVRQGNWETQYF

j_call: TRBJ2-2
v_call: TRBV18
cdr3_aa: CASSPKPGNTGELFF

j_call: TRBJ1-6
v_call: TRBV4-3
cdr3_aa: CASSQEITAKNSPLHF

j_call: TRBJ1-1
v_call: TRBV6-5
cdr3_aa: CASSSLKMNTEAFF

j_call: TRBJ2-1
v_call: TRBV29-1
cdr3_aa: CSAEGLAHEQFF

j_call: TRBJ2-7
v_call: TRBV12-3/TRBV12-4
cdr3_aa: CASSFSGGADEQYF

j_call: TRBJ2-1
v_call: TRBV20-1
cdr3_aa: CSAPLSSGRVFSSYNEQFF

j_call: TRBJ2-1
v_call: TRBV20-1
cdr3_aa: CSAPRSGYYNEQFF

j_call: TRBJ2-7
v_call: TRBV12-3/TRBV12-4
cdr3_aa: CASNSGQRFYEQYF

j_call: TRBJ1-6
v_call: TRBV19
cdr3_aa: CASSLSKGVLSPLHF

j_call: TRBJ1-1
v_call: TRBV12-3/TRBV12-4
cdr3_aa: CASSFDMTEAFF

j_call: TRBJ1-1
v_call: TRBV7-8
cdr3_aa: CASSLGAVHRDRPEAFF

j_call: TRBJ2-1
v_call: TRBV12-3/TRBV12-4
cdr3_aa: CASRSRDLGEQFF

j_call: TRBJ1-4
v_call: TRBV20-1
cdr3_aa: CSACSWGQGNEKLFF

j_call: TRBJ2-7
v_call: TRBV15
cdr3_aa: CATSRDAQAEQYF

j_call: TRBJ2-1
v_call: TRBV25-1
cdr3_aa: CASSVDHNEQFF

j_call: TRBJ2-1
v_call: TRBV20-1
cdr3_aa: CSASPGLANEQFF

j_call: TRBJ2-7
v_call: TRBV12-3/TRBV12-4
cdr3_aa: CASSLLLSHGVSYEQYF

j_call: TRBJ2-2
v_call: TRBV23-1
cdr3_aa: CASSQGTFHGELFF

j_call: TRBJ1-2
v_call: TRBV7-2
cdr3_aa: CASSPQVGYTF

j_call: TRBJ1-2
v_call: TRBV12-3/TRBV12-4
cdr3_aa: CASSAQGKVYGYTF

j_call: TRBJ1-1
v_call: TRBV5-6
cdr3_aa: CASSFAREAFF

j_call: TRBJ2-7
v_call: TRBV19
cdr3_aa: CASSATRDNSYEQYF

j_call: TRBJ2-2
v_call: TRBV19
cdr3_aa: CASSMGRGRNGELFF

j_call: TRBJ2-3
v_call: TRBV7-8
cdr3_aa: CASSPRDRVADTQYF

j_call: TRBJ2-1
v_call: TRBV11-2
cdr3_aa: CASSSTQGRAYNEQFF

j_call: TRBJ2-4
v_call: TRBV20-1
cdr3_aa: CSARDINLAKNIQYF

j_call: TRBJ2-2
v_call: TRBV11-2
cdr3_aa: CASSLRPSGELFF

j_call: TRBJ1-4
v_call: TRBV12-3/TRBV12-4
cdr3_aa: CASSREGTTNEKLFF